This entry lists 13 T cell receptor beta chains sequenced from one sample in a study of Ad26.COV2.S vaccination and SARS-CoV-2 variants. The treatment denotes: 15 to 20 received Ad26.COV2.S at low or high dose, single or two shots; roughly five received placebo; per-sample allocation not given. Sampling was done on day 63 after the first vaccine or placebo injection. The table came from immunoSEQ multiplex PCR; TCRdb's copy has only in-frame clones and leaves some out. The sample holds around 370,000 clones, roughly 84% seen once. This specimen consisted of peripheral blood, obtained in a trial of Ad26.COV2.S vaccine versus placebo. Receptors originate from a person aged 18-60 years who received the Ad26.COV2.S COVID-19 vaccine or a placebo.

In this sample, this clone turned up once. The genes are TRBV11-3 and TRBJ1-1; D gene uncertain. CDR1 is SGHNT, CDR2 YENEEA, per germline. V was trimmed by 3 bases and J by 1 base, leaving 15 bases between them. There are 16 residues in the CDR3. Here the CDR3 DNA reads TGTGCCAGCAGCTTGGGCCATGAAGCAGGGAACACTGAAGCTTTCTTT. The encoded protein is CASSLGHEAGNTEAFF.

This chain uses TRBV7-9 with TRBJ2-2; 7 nucleotides match TRBD1. Germline CDR1 reads SEHNR; CDR2 reads FQNEAQ (reference sequence). Trimming took 3 bases from V and 5 from J; bases not matched to a gene: 9. The CDR3 loop spans 16 amino acids. The CDR3 nucleotides read TGTGCCAGCAGCTTCCTACAGGGGCGAAAAACCGGGGAGCTGTTTTTT. Its protein is CASSFLQGRKTGELFF.

The chain carries TRBV14 and TRBJ2-1; 7 nucleotides match TRBD1. V lost 0 bases, J lost 0 bases, and 8 bases stayed unmatched. CDR1 is SGHDN, CDR2 FVKESK, per germline. The CDR3 covers 18 residues. CDR3 in amino acids: CASSQEYTGTVSYNEQFF. CDR3 DNA sequence: TGTGCCAGCAGCCAAGAGTACACCGGGACAGTCTCCTACAATGAGCAGTTCTTC.

A few counts support this clone. The chain joins TRBV25-1 to TRBJ1-1; TRBD1 agrees at 11 bases. There are 15 residues in the CDR3. Trimming took 4 bases from V and 2 from J; bases not matched to a gene: 3. CDR1 and CDR2 (germline): MGHDK, SYGVNS. The CDR3: CASSARTGGNTEAFF. DNA for the CDR3: TGTGCCAGCAGTGCCCGGACAGGGGGCAACACTGAAGCTTTCTTT. Full variable domain (outside the CDR3, taken from reference TRBV25-1 and TRBJ1-1): EADIYQTPRYLVIGTGKKITLECSQTMGHDKMYWYQQDPGMELHLIHYSYGVNSTEKGDLSSESTVSRIRTEHFPLTLESARPSHTSQYLCASSARTGGNTEAFFGQGTRLTVV.

There are a few counts of this clone. V gene TRBV4-3 combines with J gene TRBJ1-6; 7 bases are shared with TRBD1. This CDR3 region has 18 residues. Trimming took 0 bases from V and 6 from J; bases not matched to a gene: 11. Germline values: CDR1 LGHNA, CDR2 YSLEER. CDR3 sequence: CASSQEGGPGTSNSPLHF. The CDR3 DNA follows: TGCGCCAGCAGCCAAGAAGGGGGCCCCGGGACATCTAATTCACCCCTCCACTTT.

The rearrangement joins TRBV28 to TRBJ2-7; D ambiguous. Germline CDR1 reads MDHEN; CDR2 reads SYDVKM. This CDR3 comprises 16 residues. Trimming stripped 2 bases from V and 3 bases from J, with 17 bases between. The CDR3 bases are TGTGCCAGCAGTTTAAAGGCCGGACCCCTACTCTACGAGCAGTACTTC. Translating gives CASSLKAGPLLYEQYF.

The V and J genes are TRBV29-1 and TRBJ2-7; maybe TRBD2 (6 bases). This CDR3 has 12 residues. Germline values: CDR1 SQVTM, CDR2 ANQGSEA. V lost 3 bases and J 1 base, leaving 7 bases between the germline ends. This CDR3 reads CSVDGTSYEQYF. CDR3 nucleotides: TGCAGCGTTGACGGGACTTCCTACGAGCAGTACTTC.

The sample holds one count of this clone. The chain uses TRBV3-1 (or the pseudogene TRBV3-2) and TRBJ2-7; TRBD1 or TRBD2 may be the D gene (5 bases each). Trimming cost V 0 bases and J 2 bases, with 14 bases left between them. This CDR3 is built from 16 residues. Per germline, CDR1 LGHDT and CDR2 YNNKEL (reference sequence). For the CDR3, the DNA is TGTGCCAGCAGCCAAGATGGGGACCGCGTCCCCTACGAGCAGTACTTC. Amino acids: CASSQDGDRVPYEQYF.

This sequence joins TRBV9 and TRBJ1-6, with a possible D match to TRBD1 (5 bases). The CDR3 extends over 15 amino acids. V lost 0 bases, J lost 10 bases, and 14 bases lay in between. Germline CDR1 is SGDLS and CDR2 is YYNGEE. DNA for the CDR3: TGTGCCAGCAGCGTAGCTCAGGGCTCCATGTCACCCCTCCACTTT. Translating gives CASSVAQGSMSPLHF.

The rearrangement uses TRBV27 and TRBJ2-3, with 9 bases matching TRBD1. CDR3 length: 15 amino acids. CDR1 and CDR2 from the germline V gene are MNHEY and SMNVEV (reference sequence). V lost 3 bases and J lost 0; bases outside the gene matches: 1. CDR3 nucleotides: TGTGCCAGCAGTTTGGGACAGGGAAGCACAGATACGCAGTATTTT. The encoded protein is CASSLGQGSTDTQYF.

The rearrangement joins TRBV12-3 or TRBV12-4 to TRBJ2-2, with 8 bases aligning to TRBD2. V trimming: 10 bases; J trimming: 6 bases; junction bases outside the gene matches: 7. The CDR3 is 13 residues long. The CDR3 reads CATDGGASGELFF. The CDR3 nucleotides read TGTGCCACTGACGGGGGGGCCTCCGGGGAGCTGTTTTTT.

The V gene is TRBV5-6, the J gene TRBJ2-2; D is perhaps TRBD1 or TRBD2 (6 bases each). V lost 3 bases to trimming and J lost 3 bases, with 15 bases between them. This CDR3 spans 16 amino acids. Germline assignment: CDR1 SGHDT and CDR2 YYEEEE. The CDR3 DNA reads TGTGCCAGCAGCTCGATGGGGGGCCGTGACACCGGGGAGCTGTTTTTT. Protein product: CASSSMGGRDTGELFF.

V gene TRBV5-1 combines with J gene TRBJ1-1; D unclear. The V end was cut by 2 bases, the J end by 1 base, with 12 bases between. Germline CDR1 and CDR2: SGHRS and YFSETQ. This CDR3 has 15 amino acids. The CDR3 nucleotides are TGCGCCAGCAGCTTCAAAATCGAATCGAACACTGAAGCTTTCTTT. Translating gives CASSFKIESNTEAFF.